A single sample is the source of the 22 T cell receptor beta chains below, sequenced in a study of blood T cell repertoires in COVID-19. The protocol was immunoSEQ multiplex PCR, while the TCRdb copy is restricted to in-frame clones and leaves out a portion. This sample has about 200,000 clones, with about 93% found just once. Specimen: peripheral blood. Every receptor here comes from a man aged 45 to 65 with acute or convalescent COVID-19.

The genes are TRBV5-1 and TRBJ2-4, with no clear D. With 0 bases removed from V and 0 bases from J, the gap between germline ends came to 7 bases. The CDR3 has 15 amino acids. CDR1 is SGHRS, CDR2 YFSETQ, per germline. CDR3 amino acids: CASSLVSTAKNIQYF. CDR3 nucleotide sequence: TGCGCCAGCAGCTTGGTTTCTACAGCCAAAAACATTCAGTACTTC.

V is TRBV19 and J is TRBJ1-6, with 8 bases fitting TRBD1. Germline CDR1 LNHDA, CDR2 SQIVND (reference sequence). The ends lost 4 bases at V and 10 bases at J; junction bases unmatched: 15. The CDR3 loop spans 17 amino acids. The CDR3 bases are TGTGCCAGTAGTACCGGACAGGGACTCTACTCAGGGTCACCCCTCCACTTT. Translation gives CASSTGQGLYSGSPLHF.

As regards this clone: At one boundary the junction diverges from the germline segment, which might be a read error. Other DNA variants within this sample encode the same CDR3. V gene TRBV19 combines with J gene TRBJ2-3; 11 nucleotides agree with TRBD2. The germline gives CDR1 LNHDA, CDR2 SQIVND (reference sequence). The CDR3 length is 15 residues. CDR3 sequence (DNA): TGTGCCAGTAGTATTCTAGCGGGAGGTGTAGATACACAGTATTTT. Translating gives CASSILAGGVDTQYF.

The rearrangement links TRBV18 to TRBJ1-2; 8 positions agree with TRBD1. Germline loops: CDR1 KGHSH, CDR2 LQKENI. This CDR3 is 14 amino acids long. V lost 2 bases, J lost 7 bases, and 6 bases stayed unmatched. The CDR3 loop reads CASSPTGGDGGYTF. CDR3 bases: TGTGCCAGCTCACCAACAGGGGGTGATGGTGGCTACACCTTC.

This chain links TRBV11-3 with TRBJ2-1; 9 bases fit TRBD2. The CDR3 sequence is 16 residues long. The germline gives CDR1 SGHNT, CDR2 YENEEA. Trimming took 5 bases from V and 7 from J; bases not matched to a gene: 12. In DNA form, the CDR3 reads TGTGCCAGCAGCGACCCCCGAGGCGGGAGGGAAAATGAGCAGTTCTTC. It codes for CASSDPRGGRENEQFF.

The V call is TRBV5-4, the J call TRBJ2-7; D unclear. The CDR3 has 13 residues. Per germline, CDR1 SGHNT and CDR2 YYREEE (reference sequence). Trimming left V 0 bases short and J 2 bases short, with 6 bases between. The CDR3 here is CASSLASTYEQYF. For the CDR3, the DNA is TGTGCCAGCAGCTTGGCGTCTACCTACGAGCAGTACTTC.

The genes are TRBV4-1 and TRBJ2-2; 9 bases fit TRBD2. Germline V gene data show CDR1 as MGHRA and CDR2 as YSYEKL. The J segment lost 2 bases and the V segment lost 1 base, leaving 8 bases of the junction unmatched. There are 18 residues in the CDR3. The CDR3 sequence: CASSQVPAGGLNTGELFF. The CDR3 nucleotides are TGCGCCAGCAGCCAAGTGCCAGCGGGGGGCCTTAACACCGGGGAGCTGTTTTTT.

This clone was picked up one time. The rearrangement joins TRBV6-2 or TRBV6-3 to TRBJ2-5, with 9 bases fitting TRBD2. V gave up 2 bases and J gave up 0 bases; unmatched junction bases: 13. The germline gives CDR1 MNHEY, CDR2 SVGEGT. The CDR3 totals 19 residues. The CDR3 DNA reads as TGTGCCAGCAGTTACACGTGGGCTAGCGGGGCTTCGGACCAAGAGACCCAGTACTTC. This translates into CASSYTWASGASDQETQYF.

V and J are TRBV5-6 and TRBJ2-3, with 8 bases fitting TRBD2. V dropped 2 bases and J dropped 3; count of bases not matched to a gene: 5. Germline V lookup: CDR1 SGHDT, CDR2 YYEEEE. CDR3 size: 15 residues. The CDR3, as DNA: TGTGCCAGCAGCTTATCGGGGGGGGCGACAGATACGCAGTATTTT. Its translation is CASSLSGGATDTQYF.

About this clone itself: Other DNA variants within this sample encode the same CDR3. For the CDR3, the DNA is TGTGCCAGCAGTCGGGACAGTAATTCACCCCTCCACTTT. Its protein product is CASSRDSNSPLHF. V gene TRBV5-6 combines with J gene TRBJ1-6; 7 nucleotides match TRBD1. Germline CDR1 and CDR2: SGHDT and YYEEEE. With 5 bases clipped from V and 6 bases from J, the junction kept 2 bases outside the gene matches. The CDR3 loop spans 13 amino acids.

The chain is built from TRBV5-8 and TRBJ2-7, with D maybe TRBD1 (5 bases). The CDR3 length is 17 residues. The germline CDR1 and CDR2 sequences are SGHTS and YDEGEE. The germline V and J ends were trimmed by 0 bases and 2 bases, with 18 bases remaining between them. CDR3 sequence reads: CASSLATRRAWTYEQYF. The CDR3 nucleotides read TGTGCCAGCAGCTTGGCCACCCGCAGGGCGTGGACCTACGAGCAGTACTTC.

The chain combines TRBV19 with TRBJ2-1; D not resolved. Germline CDR1 reads LNHDA; CDR2 reads SQIVND (reference sequence). This CDR3 has 15 amino acids. Trimming took 3 bases from V and 6 from J, leaving 15 bases between them. The CDR3 region has the DNA TGTGCCAGTAGTATCGAACAGACCGTCCTCAATGAGCAGTTCTTC. It codes for CASSIEQTVLNEQFF.

The CDR3 coding sequence is TGTGCCAGCAGCGTAGGGACAGGGGGTATTGAAGCTTTCTTT. Translated, it gives CASSVGTGGIEAFF. This chain uses TRBV9 with TRBJ1-1; 10 positions match TRBD1. Germline CDR1 is SGDLS and CDR2 is YYNGEE. J was trimmed by 7 bases and V by 0 bases; bases with no gene match: 3. The CDR3 contains 14 residues.

The chain has TRBV7-9 and TRBJ1-1; possibly TRBD1 for D (6 bases). V was clipped by 0 bases and J by 6 bases, with 11 bases between them. Germline loops: CDR1 SEHNR, CDR2 FQNEAQ (reference sequence). This CDR3 has 14 amino acids. CDR3 region: CASSLAGTNPEAFF. The CDR3 DNA follows: TGTGCCAGCAGCTTAGCCGGGACAAACCCTGAAGCTTTCTTT. Combining the CDR3 with reference TRBV7-9 and TRBJ1-1 gives the whole variable domain DTGVSQNPRHKITKRGQNVTFRCDPISEHNRLYWYRQTLGQGPEFLTYFQNEAQLEKSRLLSDRFSAERPKGSFSTLEIQRTEQGDSAMYLCASSLAGTNPEAFFGQGTRLTVV.

The rearrangement joins TRBV19 to TRBJ1-2; the match to TRBD1 covers 7 bases. With 7 bases clipped from V and 4 bases from J, the junction kept 9 bases outside the gene matches. The CDR3 is 14 residues long. The germline V gene encodes CDR1 LNHDA and CDR2 SQIVND (reference sequence). As DNA, the CDR3 is TGTGCCAGTATACGGGGGACAGACAGCTATGGCTACACCTTC. Translation gives CASIRGTDSYGYTF.

The CDR3 protein is CASSRQGTDTQYF. CDR3 coding DNA: TGTGCCAGCAGCCGACAGGGCACAGATACGCAGTATTTT. The V and J genes are TRBV12-3 or TRBV12-4 and TRBJ2-3; D is possibly TRBD1 (6 bases). V was cut by 6 bases and J by 1 base, with 8 bases left in between. The CDR3 runs 13 residues.

The chain employs TRBV6-5 and TRBJ2-7, with D maybe TRBD2 (6 bases). This CDR3 has 14 amino acids. Germline CDR1 MNHEY, CDR2 SVGAGI. Deletions cut 6 bases from V and 0 bases from J, with 12 bases between. The CDR3 DNA follows: TGTGCCAGCAGCCGGGACTTTTTCTCCTACGAGCAGTACTTC. Translating it yields CASSRDFFSYEQYF.

The chain has TRBV15 and TRBJ2-7, with 7 nucleotides matching TRBD2. The length of the CDR3 is 15 residues. Trimming took 0 bases from V and 0 from J; bases not matched to a gene: 2. CDR1 and CDR2 from the germline V gene are LNHNV and YYDKDF (reference sequence). CDR3 coding DNA: TGTGCCACCAGCAGAGAGCGGGGGAGCTCCTACGAGCAGTACTTC. As protein: CATSRERGSSYEQYF.

This clone came up once. J is TRBJ1-1 and V is TRBV10-3; 9 nucleotides align to TRBD1. This CDR3 is 17 amino acids long. V was clipped by 5 bases and J by 4 bases; unmatched bases: 14. CDR1 ENHRY and CDR2 SYGVKD come from the germline V gene. The CDR3 sequence is CAISTTPGTGHFTEAFF. CDR3 nucleotides: TGTGCCATCAGTACTACCCCCGGGACAGGGCATTTCACTGAAGCTTTCTTT.

V gene TRBV18 combines with J gene TRBJ1-1; the D gene is possibly TRBD1 (5 bases). CDR1 and CDR2 (germline): KGHSH, LQKENI. V dropped 5 bases and J dropped 1 base, with 11 bases sitting between them. The CDR3 totals 14 residues. CDR3 region: CASSGGDGNTEAFF. CDR3 nucleotides: TGTGCCAGCTCAGGGGGGGACGGGAACACTGAAGCTTTCTTT.

This clone was picked up one time. The chain links TRBV10-3 to TRBJ1-1; D gene unclear. With 2 bases removed from V and 5 bases from J, the gap between germline ends came to 6 bases. Per germline, CDR1 ENHRY and CDR2 SYGVKD. The CDR3 spans 12 residues. The CDR3 DNA is TGTGCCATCAGTGAGCCGGGGACTGAAGCTTTCTTT. It codes for CAISEPGTEAFF.

The chain uses TRBV29-1 and TRBJ2-7; 8 nucleotides match TRBD1. The CDR3 spans 12 residues. The J segment lost 2 bases and the V segment lost 7 bases, leaving 4 bases of the junction unmatched. Germline V gene lookup returns CDR1 SQVTM and CDR2 ANQGSEA. CDR3 loop: CSGGTGTYEQYF. The CDR3 region has the DNA TGCAGCGGGGGGACAGGCACCTACGAGCAGTACTTC.